These 13 T cell receptor beta chains came from one sample sequenced in a study of blood T cell repertoires in COVID-19. Measured with immunoSEQ multiplex PCR; TCRdb has only the in-frame clones, and not every one. Of about 260,000 clones listed, about 89% are singletons. The sequenced material came from peripheral blood. The receptors were sampled from a woman between 50 and 59 years old with acute or convalescent COVID-19.

The J gene is TRBJ2-3, the V gene TRBV28; no clear D gene. The germline V gene has CDR1 MDHEN and CDR2 SYDVKM. The V and J ends lost 8 bases and 0 bases respectively, with 12 bases between them. This CDR3 has 14 residues. Here the CDR3 DNA reads TGTGCCAGCTCCCCGCGGCCTAGCACAGATACGCAGTATTTT. As protein: CASSPRPSTDTQYF.

This chain links TRBV11-1 with TRBJ2-7; tentatively, D is TRBD2 (6 bases). With 4 bases removed from V and 6 bases from J, the gap between germline ends came to 10 bases. The germline gives CDR1 SGHAT, CDR2 FQDESV (reference sequence). The CDR3 is 12 residues long. The CDR3: CASSSFGGEQYF. CDR3 DNA: TGTGCCAGCAGCTCGTTCGGGGGCGAGCAGTACTTC.

The gene calls are TRBV30 and TRBJ2-1, with 7 bases that match TRBD2. After removal of 0 bases from V and 15 bases from J, the junction contained 8 bases not matched to a gene. CDR1 GTSNPN and CDR2 SVGIG come from the germline V gene (reference sequence). This CDR3 contains 12 residues. CDR3 loop: CAWSVIRGSRFF. The DNA for the CDR3 is TGTGCCTGGAGTGTAATACGCGGGAGTCGGTTCTTC.

J is TRBJ1-3 and V is TRBV7-8; weak D call: TRBD1 (5 bases). The CDR3 consists of 12 residues. The V gene lost 8 bases and the J gene lost 4 bases, with 9 bases spanning the gap. Germline loops: CDR1 SGHVS, CDR2 FQNEAQ. CDR3 in amino acids: CASGAEGNTIYF. The CDR3 DNA sequence: TGTGCCAGCGGGGCGGAAGGAAACACCATATATTTT.

In its sample, this clone was seen once. The V gene is TRBV3-1 (or the pseudogene TRBV3-2), the J gene TRBJ2-5; tentatively, D is TRBD1 (6 bases). CDR3 length: 14 residues. Trimming pared 7 bases from V and 5 bases from J, leaving 17 bases between. The germline V gene has CDR1 LGHDT and CDR2 YNNKEL (reference sequence). The CDR3 bases are TGTGCCAGCACCAAACAGGGATCTGGGGAGACCCAGTACTTC. Its translation is CASTKQGSGETQYF.

The chain combines TRBV9 with TRBJ1-1; possible D gene TRBD1, 6 bases. V was cut by 3 bases and J by 4 bases, with 13 bases left in between. The CDR3 spans 14 residues. In germline, CDR1 is SGDLS, CDR2 YYNGEE. In nucleotides, the CDR3 is TGTGCCAGCAGCGCACAGGGAGGGAGCACTGAAGCTTTCTTT. The encoded protein is CASSAQGGSTEAFF.

For the CDR3, the DNA is TGCGCCAGCAGCCCGGGACATATTTTAGCCAAAAACATTCAGTACTTC. This gives the protein CASSPGHILAKNIQYF. The J gene is TRBJ2-4, the V gene TRBV5-1; D might be TRBD1 (6 bases). The CDR3 runs 16 residues. Looked up from germline, CDR1 is SGHRS and CDR2 is YFSETQ. V was shortened by 4 bases and J by 0 bases, with 14 bases between the two germline ends.

The gene calls are TRBV9 and TRBJ2-1, with 11 nucleotides matching TRBD2. Trimming took 6 bases from V and 3 from J; bases not matched to a gene: 8. The germline gives CDR1 SGDLS, CDR2 YYNGEE. The CDR3 is 16 residues long. CDR3 sequence (DNA): TGTGCCAGCAAGTCTAGCGGGAGGCCAGACTACAATGAGCAGTTCTTC. It codes for CASKSSGRPDYNEQFF.

This chain joins TRBV15 and TRBJ1-1; D gene unclear. The V end lost 9 bases, the J end lost 0 bases, and 14 bases lay between the germline ends. This CDR3 has 14 amino acids. Germline V gene lookup returns CDR1 LNHNV and CDR2 YYDKDF (reference sequence). The CDR3 sequence: CATSKRGVNTEAFF. Written as DNA, the CDR3 is TGTGCCACGAGTAAGCGTGGCGTGAACACTGAAGCTTTCTTT.

The gene calls are TRBV18 and TRBJ2-7, with 9 bases identical to TRBD1. The CDR3 is made up of 15 amino acids. CDR1 KGHSH and CDR2 LQKENI come from the germline V gene. Germline trimming cut 4 bases from V and 6 bases from J; bases unmatched to any gene: 10. CDR3 in amino acids: CASSHSGQGGGEQYF. CDR3 nucleotide sequence: TGTGCCAGCTCACACTCGGGACAGGGTGGTGGCGAGCAGTACTTC.

This clone was seen more than once but under ten times. The CDR3 sequence is CASSPTGTVNQPQHF. Written as DNA, the CDR3 is TGTGCCAGCTCGCCGACCGGGACAGTCAATCAGCCCCAGCATTTT. The gene calls are TRBV18 and TRBJ1-5; 7 positions agree with TRBD1. The V segment lost 6 bases and the J segment 3 bases; nucleotides outside the gene matches: 8. Per germline, CDR1 KGHSH and CDR2 LQKENI. CDR3 length: 15 residues. The whole variable domain, filled in from reference TRBV18 and TRBJ1-5, reads NAGVMQNPRHLVRRRGQEARLRCSPMKGHSHVYWYRQLPEEGLKFMVYLQKENIIDESGMPKERFSAEFPKEGPSILRIQQVVRGDSAAYFCASSPTGTVNQPQHFGDGTRLSIL.

This CDR3 is CSVGAHQETQYF. CDR3 coding DNA: TGCAGCGTTGGAGCGCACCAAGAGACCCAGTACTTC. The rearrangement joins TRBV29-1 to TRBJ2-5; D unclear. Germline CDR1 SQVTM, CDR2 ANQGSEA. V was shortened by 4 bases and J by 0 bases, with 6 bases between the two germline ends. This CDR3 is built from 12 residues.

As regards this clone: At one boundary the junction diverges from the germline segment, which might be a read error. The chain uses TRBV2 and TRBJ2-7, with 11 bases lining up with TRBD2. Germline V gene sequence: CDR1 SNHLY, CDR2 FYNNEI. This CDR3 spans 13 amino acids. The CDR3 loop reads CASSQSLAGGGNF. The CDR3 DNA follows: TGTGCCAGCAGTCAGTCGCTAGCGGGAGGAGGGAACTTC.